Presented here are 31 T cell receptor beta chains from one specimen sequenced in a study of blood T cell repertoires in COVID-19. The data were produced by immunoSEQ multiplex PCR, yet TCRdb's version contains in-frame clones alone and is incomplete. Of approximately 170,000 clones listed, 84% are singletons. Specimen: peripheral blood. All receptors come from a man between 65 and 80 years old with active or convalescent COVID-19.

The rearrangement joins TRBV7-2 to TRBJ2-1; D might be TRBD1 (5 bases). V lost 5 bases to trimming and J lost 7 bases, with 18 bases between them. Germline lookup yields CDR1 SGHTA and CDR2 FQGNSA. The length of the CDR3 is 15 residues. CDR3 sequence: CASSPHGAQNNEQFF. CDR3 DNA: TGTGCCAGCAGCCCTCATGGGGCACAGAATAATGAGCAGTTCTTC.

CDR3 sequence reads: CASSYARGDEQFF. The DNA for the CDR3 is TGTGCCAGCAGTTACGCCAGGGGAGATGAGCAGTTCTTC. The chain recombines TRBV6-6 with TRBJ2-1, with D perhaps matching TRBD1 (6 bases). Deletions cut 2 bases from V and 8 bases from J, with 10 bases between. CDR1 and CDR2 from the germline V gene are MNHNY and SVGAGI (reference sequence). This CDR3 has 13 amino acids.

The rearrangement links TRBV7-6 to TRBJ2-2, with 11 bases identical to TRBD2. The CDR3 consists of 16 residues. The germline gives CDR1 SGHVS, CDR2 FNYEAQ. Trimming cost V 5 bases and J 6 bases; bases outside gene matches: 8. CDR3 bases: TGTGCCAGCAGCCCCTATAGCGGGAGGGCCCCCGGGGAGCTGTTTTTT. Protein sequence: CASSPYSGRAPGELFF.

The chain employs TRBV19 and TRBJ2-2, with TRBD2 identical over 8 bases. Per the germline V gene, CDR1 is LNHDA and CDR2 is SQIVND (reference sequence). V dropped 3 bases and J dropped 8; count of bases not matched to a gene: 14. The CDR3 is 17 amino acids. For the CDR3, the DNA is TGTGCCAGTAGTATCGGGACGAGCGGGAGAAGTTCTGGGGAGCTGTTTTTT. This translates into CASSIGTSGRSSGELFF. The variable domain in full, with the rest retrieved from reference TRBV19 and TRBJ2-2, is DGGITQSPKYLFRKEGQNVTLSCEQNLNHDAMYWYRQDPGQGLRLIYYSQIVNDFQKGDIAEGYSVSREKKESFPLTVTSAQKNPTAFYLCASSIGTSGRSSGELFFGEGSRLTVL.

This clone appeared a few times. The chain has TRBV19 and TRBJ1-2, with a possible D match to TRBD1 (5 bases). Trimming took off 1 base at V and 7 bases at J, with 13 bases between the two ends. Germline lookup yields CDR1 LNHDA and CDR2 SQIVND (reference sequence). The CDR3 length is 14 residues. DNA of the CDR3: TGTGCCAGTAGTATAGCTAGGGGAGGAGTTGGCTACACCTTC. Its translation: CASSIARGGVGYTF.

V is TRBV27 and J is TRBJ1-4; D is ambiguous. The CDR3 consists of 15 residues. Looked up from germline, CDR1 is MNHEY and CDR2 is SMNVEV (reference sequence). V shed 5 bases and J shed 8 bases, with 18 bases lying between them. The CDR3 protein is CASSTIGSYSEKLFF. Here the CDR3 DNA reads TGTGCCAGCAGTACCATCGGTTCCTATTCCGAAAAACTGTTTTTT.

This clone was picked up a small number of times. The CDR3 region has the DNA TGTGCCAGTACGGGGGTCAGGGCGGCGGACACTGAAGCTTTCTTT. Amino acids: CASTGVRAADTEAFF. The V and J genes are TRBV19 and TRBJ1-1; D is possibly TRBD1 (5 bases). V lost 7 bases and J lost 3, with 18 bases in between. The CDR3 has 15 residues. The V gene's germline CDR1 is LNHDA and CDR2 SQIVND (reference sequence).

This sequence joins TRBV9 and TRBJ2-7; 11 positions agree with TRBD2. Trimming at V came to 0 bases and at J to 2 bases, leaving 1 base not matched to a gene. This CDR3 is built from 15 residues. Germline CDR1 SGDLS, CDR2 YYNGEE. CDR3 in DNA: TGTGCCAGCAGCGTAGGACTAGCGGGGACCTACGAGCAGTACTTC. Translated, it gives CASSVGLAGTYEQYF.

The V call is TRBV28, the J call TRBJ2-7; TRBD1 matches 7 bases. The CDR3 sequence is 15 residues long. From germline, CDR1 is MDHEN and CDR2 SYDVKM. With 5 bases clipped from V and 0 bases from J, the junction kept 7 bases outside the gene matches. The CDR3 region is CASSQRQGNSYEQYF. The DNA of the CDR3 is TGTGCCAGCAGTCAAAGACAGGGAAACTCCTACGAGCAGTACTTC.

The chain joins TRBV5-1 to TRBJ2-1, with D perhaps TRBD2 (5 bases). The germline V gene encodes CDR1 SGHRS and CDR2 YFSETQ. CDR3 length: 15 residues. V lost 1 base to trimming and J lost 7 bases, with 15 bases between them. In DNA form, the CDR3 reads TGCGCCAGCAGCTTGTTTCCGGGATTGGCAAATGAGCAGTTCTTC. This gives the protein CASSLFPGLANEQFF. Based on the CDR3 plus reference TRBV5-1 and TRBJ2-1, the full variable domain is KAGVTQTPRYLIKTRGQQVTLSCSPISGHRSVSWYQQTPGQGLQFLFEYFSETQRNKGNFPGRFSGRQFSNSRSEMNVSTLELGDSALYLCASSLFPGLANEQFFGPGTRLTVL.

V gene TRBV7-2 combines with J gene TRBJ1-5; D is unclear. The CDR3 contains 17 residues. V lost 1 base and J 0 bases, leaving 13 bases between the germline ends. Germline V gene lookup returns CDR1 SGHTA and CDR2 FQGNSA. The CDR3 DNA reads as TGTGCCAGCAGCTTAGACCTGCTACCTTATAGCAATCAGCCCCAGCATTTT. Translated, it gives CASSLDLLPYSNQPQHF.

The gene calls are TRBV6-2 or TRBV6-3 and TRBJ1-5, with 8 positions matching TRBD1. Looked up from germline, CDR1 is MNHEY and CDR2 is SVGEGT. CDR3 size: 16 residues. V trimming: 5 bases; J trimming: 7 bases; junction bases outside the gene matches: 13. Here the CDR3 reads CASSPKSPTGDQPQHF. Here the CDR3 DNA reads TGTGCCAGCAGTCCCAAGTCGCCGACAGGGGACCAGCCCCAGCATTTT.

This rearrangement joins TRBV7-2 to TRBJ1-4; D perhaps matches TRBD1 (5 bases). CDR1 SGHTA and CDR2 FQGNSA come from the germline V gene. There are 12 residues in the CDR3. The V end lost 5 bases, the J end lost 11 bases, and 12 bases lay between the germline ends. The CDR3 DNA reads as TGTGCCAGCAGCGTCAGGCGGGGGAAACTGTTTTTT. This codes for CASSVRRGKLFF.

J is TRBJ1-4 and V is TRBV18; 7 positions match TRBD1. This CDR3 has 17 residues. Per germline, CDR1 KGHSH and CDR2 LQKENI. The V and J ends lost 2 bases and 0 bases, in that order; junction bases with no gene match: 6. The CDR3, as DNA: TGTGCCAGCTCACCATCGAGACAGGGTTCAACTAATGAAAAACTGTTTTTT. It is translated as CASSPSRQGSTNEKLFF.

The chain carries TRBV27 and TRBJ1-4, with 7 bases aligning to TRBD1. There are 14 residues in the CDR3. CDR1 and CDR2 from the germline V gene are MNHEY and SMNVEV (reference sequence). J gave up 7 bases and V 6 bases, and 8 bases lay outside the gene matches. This CDR3 is CASRPTGLVEKLFF. The CDR3 DNA sequence: TGTGCCAGCAGACCGACAGGGTTGGTTGAAAAACTGTTTTTT.

V and J are TRBV7-8 and TRBJ1-4; the match to TRBD1 covers 10 bases. V was clipped by 8 bases and J by 7 bases; unmatched bases: 7. Germline V gives CDR1 SGHVS, CDR2 FQNEAQ. The CDR3 covers 14 residues. The CDR3: CASGRGQGIEKLFF. The CDR3 nucleotides read TGTGCCAGCGGCAGGGGACAGGGGATTGAAAAACTGTTTTTT.

V and J are TRBV15 and TRBJ1-4, with 9 positions matching TRBD1. The germline V gene encodes CDR1 LNHNV and CDR2 YYDKDF (reference sequence). This CDR3 comprises 15 residues. V trimming: 0 bases; J trimming: 8 bases; junction bases outside the gene matches: 4. The CDR3 nucleotides read TGTGCCACCAGCAGAGATAGAGGACAGGGGGAAAAACTGTTTTTT. Residues: CATSRDRGQGEKLFF.

The CDR3 spells CASSHGDSYEQYF. CDR3 nucleotide sequence: TGTGCCAGCAGTCACGGCGACAGCTACGAGCAGTACTTC. This chain uses TRBV27 with TRBJ2-7; possible D gene TRBD1, 5 bases. Germline CDR1 and CDR2: MNHEY and SMNVEV (reference sequence). V dropped 5 bases and J dropped 3 bases, with 11 bases sitting between them. CDR3 length equals 13 residues.

V usage is TRBV7-7 and J usage is TRBJ2-3; tentative D call: TRBD2 (5 bases). Germline V CDR1 and CDR2: SSHAT, FNYEAQ (reference sequence). The V and J ends lost 2 bases and 3 bases respectively, with 6 bases between them. CDR3 length: 13 amino acids. The CDR3 DNA sequence: TGTGCCAGCAGCTTAACGGGGACAGATACGCAGTATTTT. Protein product: CASSLTGTDTQYF. The full variable domain, in which reference TRBV7-7 and TRBJ2-3 provide the parts outside the CDR3, is GAGVSQSPRYKVTKRGQDVTLRCDPISSHATLYWYQQALGQGPEFLTYFNYEAQPDKSGLPSDRFSAERPEGSISTLTIQRTEQRDSAMYRCASSLTGTDTQYFGPGTRLTVL.

V usage is TRBV19 and J usage is TRBJ2-3, with TRBD2 matching over 8 bases. This CDR3 comprises 15 residues. Trimming took 3 bases from V and 3 from J; bases not matched to a gene: 5. Germline V lookup: CDR1 LNHDA, CDR2 SQIVND (reference sequence). CDR3: CASSIPSGPTDTQYF. CDR3 in DNA: TGTGCCAGTAGTATTCCTAGCGGGCCTACAGATACGCAGTATTTT. The whole variable domain, remainder taken from reference TRBV19 and TRBJ2-3, is DGGITQSPKYLFRKEGQNVTLSCEQNLNHDAMYWYRQDPGQGLRLIYYSQIVNDFQKGDIAEGYSVSREKKESFPLTVTSAQKNPTAFYLCASSIPSGPTDTQYFGPGTRLTVL.

This clone has more than one count but fewer than ten. This chain links TRBV2 with TRBJ1-1, with no clear D. Germline V gene data show CDR1 as SNHLY and CDR2 as FYNNEI. Trimming stripped 4 bases from V and 1 base from J, with 10 bases between. This CDR3 comprises 14 residues. The CDR3 loop is CASSGRGQNTEAFF. The CDR3, as DNA: TGTGCCAGCAGTGGGCGGGGTCAGAACACTGAAGCTTTCTTT.

CDR3 loop: CASSSGHSAGGEKLFF. CDR3 nucleotide sequence: TGCGCCAGCAGCTCCGGACACTCCGCCGGGGGGGAAAAACTGTTTTTT. The chain links TRBV5-1 to TRBJ1-4, with a tentative D call TRBD1 (5 bases). The length of the CDR3 is 16 residues. Between the trimmed V and J ends, which lost 3 bases and 8 bases, there was a span of 20 bases. Germline V gene lookup returns CDR1 SGHRS and CDR2 YFSETQ.

CDR3 coding DNA: TGTGCCAGCAGCTCGGCCGGGGGGAGGGGCTACACCTTC. It translates to CASSSAGGRGYTF. V and J are TRBV5-4 and TRBJ1-2; a possible D gene is TRBD1 (5 bases). CDR1 SGHNT and CDR2 YYREEE come from the germline V gene (reference sequence). V was pared by 3 bases and J by 8 bases, with 14 bases between. The CDR3 is 13 amino acids.

The chain employs TRBV4-3 and TRBJ2-2; possible D gene TRBD1, 5 bases. Between the trimmed V and J ends, which lost 4 bases and 6 bases, there was a span of 15 bases. In germline, CDR1 is LGHNA, CDR2 YSLEER. The CDR3 loop spans 15 amino acids. The CDR3 reads CASSPGYGAAGELFF. The CDR3 region has the DNA TGCGCCAGCAGCCCTGGTTATGGGGCCGCCGGGGAGCTGTTTTTT.

The chain couples TRBV7-2 to TRBJ1-5, with 7 nucleotides matching TRBD1. This CDR3 is 13 amino acids long. Germline loops: CDR1 SGHTA, CDR2 FQGNSA. Trimming at V came to 5 bases and at J to 11 bases, leaving 9 bases not matched to a gene. The DNA of the CDR3 is TGTGCCAGCAGCCGTGGGGACAGTGCGACCCAGCATTTT. It encodes CASSRGDSATQHF.

The rearrangement links TRBV6-5 to TRBJ1-1, with D tentatively TRBD1 (5 bases). V was clipped by 6 bases and J by 0 bases, with 14 bases between them. Germline CDR1 reads MNHEY; CDR2 reads SVGAGI. This CDR3 has 15 amino acids. As DNA, the CDR3 is TGTGCCAGCAGGTCCCGGGGGGGGGTGAACACTGAAGCTTTCTTT. This sequence encodes CASRSRGGVNTEAFF.

The rearrangement uses TRBV29-1 and TRBJ2-1, with D possibly being TRBD2 (6 bases). CDR1 and CDR2 from the germline V gene are SQVTM and ANQGSEA. V was trimmed by 7 bases and J by 9 bases, leaving 19 bases between them. This CDR3 is 13 amino acids long. The CDR3 loop is CSAKTGALFEQFF. Here the CDR3 DNA reads TGCAGCGCTAAAACGGGAGCCTTGTTTGAGCAGTTCTTC.

This CDR3 reads CASSYQGSGELFF. The CDR3 DNA reads TGTGCCAGCAGTTACCAGGGGAGCGGGGAGCTGTTTTTT. This rearrangement joins TRBV6-2 or TRBV6-3 to TRBJ2-2, with a possible D match to TRBD1 (6 bases). Germline loops: CDR1 MNHEY, CDR2 SVGEGT. Trimming took off 2 bases at V and 7 bases at J, with 8 bases between the two ends. The CDR3 length is 13 residues.

The V call is TRBV9, the J call TRBJ1-4; 8 bases agree with TRBD1. With V trimmed by 1 base and J by 8 bases, 7 bases remained unmatched. Germline V CDR1 and CDR2: SGDLS, YYNGEE. This CDR3 region has 15 residues. In DNA form, the CDR3 reads TGTGCCAGCAGCGTACTGGGACAGGAGGGAGAAAAACTGTTTTTT. Its protein product is CASSVLGQEGEKLFF.

The V gene is TRBV6-5, the J gene TRBJ2-6; 8 bases map to TRBD1. Germline CDR1 is MNHEY and CDR2 is SVGAGI. Unmatched junction bases numbered 3, after V lost 8 bases and J lost 0 bases. CDR3 size: 15 residues. CDR3: CASSTGGSGANVLTF. The CDR3 bases are TGTGCCAGCTCTACAGGGGGCTCTGGGGCCAACGTCCTGACTTTC.

This clone has more than one count but fewer than ten. The CDR3 sequence: CASSDGLAGYEQYF. CDR3 DNA: TGTGCCAGCAGTGACGGACTAGCGGGCTACGAGCAGTACTTC. The chain uses TRBV2 and TRBJ2-7; TRBD2 matches 11 bases. CDR3 length equals 14 residues. From germline, CDR1 is SNHLY and CDR2 FYNNEI. J was trimmed by 3 bases and V by 3 bases; bases with no gene match: 1. Combining the CDR3 with reference TRBV2 and TRBJ2-7 gives the whole variable domain EPEVTQTPSHQVTQMGQEVILRCVPISNHLYFYWYRQILGQKVEFLVSFYNNEISEKSEIFDDQFSVERPDGSNFTLKIRSTKLEDSAMYFCASSDGLAGYEQYFGPGTRLTVT.